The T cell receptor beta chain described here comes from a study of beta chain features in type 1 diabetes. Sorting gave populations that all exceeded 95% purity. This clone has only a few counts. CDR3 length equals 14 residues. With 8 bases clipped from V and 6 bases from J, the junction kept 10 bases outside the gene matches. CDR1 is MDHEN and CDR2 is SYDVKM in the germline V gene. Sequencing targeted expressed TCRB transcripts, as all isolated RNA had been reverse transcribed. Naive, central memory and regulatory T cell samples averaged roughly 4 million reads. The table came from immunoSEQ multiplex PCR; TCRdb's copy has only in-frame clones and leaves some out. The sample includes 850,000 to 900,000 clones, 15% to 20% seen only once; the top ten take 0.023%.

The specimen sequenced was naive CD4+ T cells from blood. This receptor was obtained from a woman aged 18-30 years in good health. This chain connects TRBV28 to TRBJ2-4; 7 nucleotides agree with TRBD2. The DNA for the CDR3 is TGTGCCAGCGAAGAAGGCGGGAGATCAAACATTCAGTACTTC. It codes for CASEEGGRSNIQYF.